Shown below are 30 T cell receptor beta chains from a single sample sequenced in a study of cytomegalovirus exposure and HLA in healthy donors. Vbeta (60) and Jbeta (13) primers were used in the PCR. The repertoire was sequenced with immunoSEQ multiplex PCR; TCRdb's copy has only in-frame clones and lacks some. The data contain about 120,000 clones, around four fifths of them singletons. Sample: PBMCs. The receptors here all came from a man aged 60 to 75 in good health and CMV-seropositive.

Only a few counts were recorded for this clone. The chain joins TRBV7-6 to TRBJ1-3; TRBD1 aligns across 9 bases. V dropped 5 bases and J dropped 1; count of bases not matched to a gene: 6. Germline assignment: CDR1 SGHVS and CDR2 FNYEAQ. The CDR3 spans 16 residues. CDR3 coding DNA: TGTGCCAGCAGCAAAACAGGGGGCTCTTCTGGAAACACCATATATTTT. Its translation: CASSKTGGSSGNTIYF.

A few counts support this clone. This chain joins TRBV5-1 and TRBJ2-4; 14 bases fit TRBD2. With 4 bases clipped from V and 2 bases from J, the junction kept 5 bases outside the gene matches. CDR1 and CDR2 (germline): SGHRS, YFSETQ. CDR3 length: 17 residues. The CDR3 reads CASSIGLAGGTKNIQYF. CDR3 sequence (DNA): TGCGCCAGCAGCATCGGACTAGCGGGAGGTACCAAAAACATTCAGTACTTC.

V is TRBV5-1 and J is TRBJ1-5, with 7 bases identical to TRBD1. This CDR3 is 15 amino acids long. Trimming cost V 3 bases and J 4 bases; bases outside gene matches: 7. The germline V gene encodes CDR1 SGHRS and CDR2 YFSETQ. CDR3 amino acids: CASSWDGDRNQPQHF. In DNA, the CDR3 is TGCGCCAGCAGCTGGGACGGGGACAGAAATCAGCCCCAGCATTTT. The full variable domain, with the rest looked up from reference TRBV5-1 and TRBJ1-5, is KAGVTQTPRYLIKTRGQQVTLSCSPISGHRSVSWYQQTPGQGLQFLFEYFSETQRNKGNFPGRFSGRQFSNSRSEMNVSTLELGDSALYLCASSWDGDRNQPQHFGDGTRLSIL.

Remarks on this clone: The identical CDR3 is also encoded by other nucleotide sequences in the sample. The chain uses TRBV7-3 and TRBJ2-5; tentatively, D is TRBD1 (5 bases). The CDR3 is 13 amino acids. Germline CDR1 reads SGHTA; CDR2 reads FQGTGA. The V end was cut by 0 bases, the J end by 3 bases, with 5 bases between. The CDR3 DNA follows: TGTGCCAGCAGCTTAACCAGGGAAGAGACCCAGTACTTC. Amino acids: CASSLTREETQYF.

About this clone: The identical CDR3 is also encoded by other nucleotide sequences in the sample. This chain uses TRBV27 with TRBJ2-5; 8 positions agree with TRBD1. The germline V gene encodes CDR1 MNHEY and CDR2 SMNVEV (reference sequence). V dropped 6 bases and J dropped 1; count of bases not matched to a gene: 7. The CDR3 is made up of 15 amino acids. The CDR3 spells CASRAGQGTQETQYF. CDR3 coding DNA: TGTGCCAGCAGGGCCGGACAGGGAACCCAAGAGACCCAGTACTTC.

The CDR3 is CASRPTGRQPQHF. The CDR3 DNA reads as TGTGCCAGCCGCCCCACAGGGAGACAGCCCCAGCATTTT. The chain joins TRBV27 to TRBJ1-5; D is perhaps TRBD1 (6 bases). CDR3 size: 13 residues. V shed 8 bases and J shed 7 bases, with 15 bases lying between them. Germline assignment: CDR1 MNHEY and CDR2 SMNVEV (reference sequence).

Comment on this clone: At one boundary the junction diverges from the germline segment, which might be a read error. The chain joins TRBV6-4 to TRBJ2-5; D remains unclear. CDR3 length: 13 residues. Germline lookup yields CDR1 MRHNA and CDR2 SNTAGT. In DNA, the CDR3 is TGTGCCAGTAGTGCGGCTAGTCAAGAGACCCAGTACTTC. This sequence encodes CASSAASQETQYF.

This sequence joins TRBV28 and TRBJ2-1, with TRBD2 matching 8 bases. There are 15 residues in the CDR3. The germline V gene has CDR1 MDHEN and CDR2 SYDVKM. Trimming took 6 bases from V and 1 from J; bases not matched to a gene: 5. The CDR3 protein is CASSKGLGSYNEQFF. The CDR3 nucleotides are TGTGCCAGCAGCAAGGGACTAGGTTCCTACAATGAGCAGTTCTTC.

This clone was detected only once. V usage is TRBV5-5 and J usage is TRBJ1-2, with TRBD1 as a possible D gene (5 bases). Trimming took off 0 bases at V and 4 bases at J, with 10 bases between the two ends. There are 14 residues in the CDR3. From germline, CDR1 is SGHKS and CDR2 YYEKEE (reference sequence). The CDR3 here is CASSLGAGGYGYTF. The CDR3 DNA reads TGTGCCAGCAGCTTGGGCGCGGGGGGCTATGGCTACACCTTC. Filled out from reference TRBV5-5 and TRBJ1-2, the complete variable domain reads DAGVTQSPTHLIKTRGQQVTLRCSPISGHKSVSWYQQVLGQGPQFIFQYYEKEERGRGNFPDRFSARQFPNYSSELNVNALLLGDSALYLCASSLGAGGYGYTFGSGTRLTVV.

This chain uses TRBV27 with TRBJ1-6; D might be TRBD1 (6 bases). Between the trimmed V and J ends, which lost 2 bases and 7 bases, there was a span of 12 bases. The CDR3 runs to 15 residues. From germline, CDR1 is MNHEY and CDR2 SMNVEV (reference sequence). This chain's CDR3 is CASSLIGGSNSPLHF. CDR3 nucleotide sequence: TGTGCCAGCAGTTTAATTGGGGGCTCCAATTCACCCCTCCACTTT.

This chain connects TRBV7-2 to TRBJ2-7; no reliable D call. The CDR3 extends over 12 amino acids. Trimming took off 2 bases at V and 6 bases at J, with 8 bases between the two ends. Germline-derived CDR1 and CDR2 are SGHTA and FQGNSA. Written as DNA, the CDR3 is TGTGCCAGCAGCTTATACGGCGGCGAGCAGTACTTC. Amino acids: CASSLYGGEQYF.

The chain is built from TRBV30 and TRBJ2-3; TRBD2 aligns across 7 bases. The CDR3 is 12 amino acids. Unmatched junction bases numbered 7, after V lost 4 bases and J lost 9 bases. Germline CDR1 is GTSNPN and CDR2 is SVGIG (reference sequence). As DNA, the CDR3 is TGTGCCTGGACGGGAGGAACTACGACGCAGTATTTT. The encoded protein is CAWTGGTTTQYF.

The genes are TRBV10-1 and TRBJ2-3; 7 positions agree with TRBD2. From germline, CDR1 is WNHNN and CDR2 SYGVQD (reference sequence). The V gene end was trimmed by 3 bases and the J gene end by 3 bases; junction bases not matched to a gene: 3. The CDR3 runs 14 residues. The CDR3 loop is CASSDGGGTDTQYF. The CDR3 bases are TGCGCCAGCAGTGACGGCGGGGGAACAGATACGCAGTATTTT.

This clone was detected only once. V and J are TRBV2 and TRBJ1-5, with 10 bases identical to TRBD1. Trimming cost V 0 bases and J 7 bases; bases outside gene matches: 6. Germline loops: CDR1 SNHLY, CDR2 FYNNEI. CDR3 length: 16 residues. The CDR3: CASSEALPTGGQPQHF. The CDR3 DNA is TGTGCCAGCAGTGAAGCCCTCCCGACAGGGGGCCAGCCCCAGCATTTT.

This chain links TRBV11-2 with TRBJ2-3, with TRBD1 matching 8 bases. The CDR3 spans 15 residues. V trimming: 6 bases; J trimming: 4 bases; junction bases outside the gene matches: 9. In germline, CDR1 is SGHAT, CDR2 FQNNGV. CDR3 loop: CASRLQGARADTQYF. The CDR3 nucleotides read TGTGCCAGCAGGCTTCAGGGGGCGCGGGCAGATACGCAGTATTTT.

The chain links TRBV10-3 to TRBJ2-5; D uncertain. The CDR3 spans 13 residues. Germline V gives CDR1 ENHRY, CDR2 SYGVKD. Trimming stripped 1 base from V and 4 bases from J, with 7 bases between. The CDR3 DNA sequence: TGTGCCATCAGTGAGTTACCGGGAGAGACCCAGTACTTC. Its protein product is CAISELPGETQYF.

The rearrangement links TRBV9 to TRBJ1-1; a possible D gene is TRBD1 (5 bases). CDR3 length: 13 amino acids. V lost 4 bases to trimming and J lost 6 bases, with 13 bases between them. The V gene's germline CDR1 is SGDLS and CDR2 YYNGEE. CDR3: CASSPHRKAEAFF. As DNA, the CDR3 is TGTGCCAGCAGCCCCCACAGGAAGGCTGAAGCTTTCTTT.

The gene calls are TRBV7-8 and TRBJ2-1; 8 nucleotides line up with TRBD1. V gave up 5 bases and J gave up 2 bases; unmatched junction bases: 8. Germline CDR1 SGHVS, CDR2 FQNEAQ. This CDR3 spans 16 amino acids. CDR3 sequence reads: CASSLFGQGPYNEQFF. The CDR3, as DNA: TGTGCCAGCAGCCTATTCGGACAGGGACCCTACAATGAGCAGTTCTTC.

V is TRBV29-1 and J is TRBJ2-7, with 7 bases matching TRBD2. From germline, CDR1 is SQVTM and CDR2 ANQGSEA. The trim removed 6 bases at V and 2 bases at J, leaving 10 bases unmatched. The CDR3 has 14 residues. The DNA of the CDR3 is TGCAGCGTGGGGGGGTTGGCGGGTGCCTACGAGCAGTACTTC. This codes for CSVGGLAGAYEQYF.

This clone was found a few times. This chain joins TRBV19 and TRBJ1-2; 8 nucleotides agree with TRBD1. CDR1 and CDR2 (germline): LNHDA, SQIVND (reference sequence). The CDR3 consists of 14 residues. The V gene end was trimmed by 1 base and the J gene end by 10 bases; junction bases not matched to a gene: 8. Written as DNA, the CDR3 is TGTGCCAGTAGTATAGTACCAGGGGGCCGGGTCTACACCTTC. It translates to CASSIVPGGRVYTF.

The chain couples TRBV5-5 to TRBJ1-2; maybe TRBD1 (6 bases). The ends were cut back, 4 bases at V and 4 bases at J, with 14 bases in the middle. The CDR3 is 14 amino acids. Germline V CDR1 and CDR2: SGHKS, YYEKEE (reference sequence). The CDR3 region is CASSGGQTSYGYTF. As DNA, the CDR3 is TGTGCCAGCAGCGGAGGACAGACCTCCTATGGCTACACCTTC.

This clone was seen a single time. The rearrangement uses TRBV9 and TRBJ2-1, with 12 positions matching TRBD2. Trimming removed 3 bases from V and 8 bases from J; junction bases left unmatched: 9. Germline V gene data show CDR1 as SGDLS and CDR2 as YYNGEE. The CDR3 loop spans 16 amino acids. The chain's CDR3 is CASSETRLAGVHEQFF. In nucleotides, the CDR3 is TGTGCCAGCAGCGAGACGAGACTAGCGGGGGTTCATGAGCAGTTCTTC.

The chain combines TRBV5-1 with TRBJ2-2; possible D gene TRBD2, 5 bases. V was shortened by 3 bases and J by 3 bases, with 12 bases between the two germline ends. The CDR3 runs to 15 residues. In germline, CDR1 is SGHRS, CDR2 YFSETQ. The CDR3 DNA follows: TGCGCCAGCAGCTCGGGATACACCGACACCGGGGAGCTGTTTTTT. Encoded protein: CASSSGYTDTGELFF.

The V and J genes are TRBV6-1 and TRBJ1-1; no definite D call. Trimming cost V 6 bases and J 0 bases, with 11 bases left between them. This CDR3 has 14 amino acids. Germline loops: CDR1 MNHNS, CDR2 SASEGT. Written as DNA, the CDR3 is TGTGCCAGCAGAGTGAGGGATATGAACACTGAAGCTTTCTTT. Residues: CASRVRDMNTEAFF.

This rearrangement joins TRBV5-4 to TRBJ2-7, with D possibly TRBD1 on 5 matching bases. Germline V gives CDR1 SGHNT, CDR2 YYREEE (reference sequence). The CDR3 loop spans 15 amino acids. Trimming pared 0 bases from V and 3 bases from J, leaving 13 bases between. The CDR3 region has the DNA TGTGCCAGCAGCTTGGTATCCAGGGTTCGCTACGAGCAGTACTTC. This sequence encodes CASSLVSRVRYEQYF. Full variable domain (remainder filled in from reference TRBV5-4 and TRBJ2-7): ETGVTQSPTHLIKTRGQQVTLRCSSQSGHNTVSWYQQALGQGPQFIFQYYREEENGRGNFPPRFSGLQFPNYSSELNVNALELDDSALYLCASSLVSRVRYEQYFGPGTRLTVT.

The rearrangement uses TRBV14 and TRBJ2-1; the match to TRBD2 covers 8 bases. The length of the CDR3 is 16 residues. Germline V gene lookup returns CDR1 SGHDN and CDR2 FVKESK. With 4 bases clipped from V and 7 bases from J, the junction kept 12 bases outside the gene matches. The CDR3 region is CASSLLGGGGRNEQFF. The CDR3 coding sequence is TGTGCCAGCAGCCTCCTCGGGGGCGGGGGGAGGAATGAGCAGTTCTTC.

This clone appeared a few times. The chain is built from TRBV7-2 and TRBJ1-5; a weak D match, TRBD1 (6 bases). The ends were cut back, 3 bases at V and 7 bases at J, with 13 bases in the middle. The germline CDR1 and CDR2 sequences are SGHTA and FQGNSA. The CDR3 totals 14 residues. The DNA for the CDR3 is TGTGCCAGCAGCTTCGGGGGGCTCGGACAGCCCCAGCATTTT. Translating it yields CASSFGGLGQPQHF.

This sequence joins TRBV7-9 and TRBJ2-5; the D gene is possibly TRBD2 (6 bases). The J call may be in error: the DNA end matches TRBJ2-7 better. The CDR3 has 16 amino acids. Germline CDR1 and CDR2: SEHNR and FQNEAQ (reference sequence). The CDR3, as DNA: TGTGCCAGCAGCCGCCGGGATAGAGGGGAGGCTTACGAGCAGTACTTC. Translated: CASSRRDRGEAYEQYF.

The rearrangement links TRBV10-3 to TRBJ1-1; D unclear. This CDR3 is built from 13 residues. Germline V CDR1 and CDR2: ENHRY, SYGVKD. Trimming shortened V by 5 bases and J by 1 base, and 8 bases separated the two germline ends. CDR3 sequence: CAISSTGNTEAFF. The CDR3 region has the DNA TGTGCCATCAGTTCAACGGGGAACACTGAAGCTTTCTTT.

The V call is TRBV28, the J call TRBJ2-7, with D maybe TRBD2 (5 bases). The ends were cut back, 6 bases at V and 9 bases at J, with 12 bases in the middle. CDR1 and CDR2 (germline): MDHEN, SYDVKM. The CDR3 length is 11 residues. CDR3 coding DNA: TGTGCCAGCAGCAAGGACTCTAGGCAGTACTTC. As protein: CASSKDSRQYF.